The 10 T cell receptor beta chains below were found in one sample sequenced in a study of T cell responses to AZD1222 COVID-19 vaccine. The assay was immunoSEQ multiplex PCR, and TCRdb's table has in-frame clones only and misses some. The sample holds some 110,000 clones, 89% seen once. Here the sequenced sample was peripheral blood, taken on day 0 of AZD1222 vaccination. The origin of the receptors is an adult in good health.

The genes are TRBV6-2 or TRBV6-3 and TRBJ2-1; 13 bases fit TRBD2. The CDR3 runs to 15 residues. After removal of 6 bases from V and 9 bases from J, the junction contained 8 bases not matched to a gene. Per germline, CDR1 MNHEY and CDR2 SVGEGT. CDR3 sequence reads: CASSVGLAGEVEQFF. The CDR3 nucleotides are TGTGCCAGCAGCGTTGGACTAGCGGGGGAGGTTGAGCAGTTCTTC.

This chain connects TRBV29-1 to TRBJ1-2, with 7 bases fitting TRBD1. CDR1 and CDR2 (germline): SQVTM, ANQGSEA. This CDR3 has 11 amino acids. V gave up 5 bases and J gave up 13 bases; unmatched junction bases: 10. CDR3 nucleotide sequence: TGCAGCGTTTATGAGACAGGGACGGGCACCTTC. Encoded protein: CSVYETGTGTF.

The V call is TRBV7-8, the J call TRBJ2-2; perhaps TRBD1 as D (6 bases). The CDR3 is 14 amino acids. Germline-derived CDR1 and CDR2 are SGHVS and FQNEAQ. V shed 5 bases and J shed 1 base, with 8 bases lying between them. The CDR3 bases are TGTGCCAGCAGCGGACAGATGAACACCGGGGAGCTGTTTTTT. Its protein is CASSGQMNTGELFF. Full variable domain (remainder filled in from reference TRBV7-8 and TRBJ2-2): GAGVSQSPRYKVAKRGQDVALRCDPISGHVSLFWYQQALGQGPEFLTYFQNEAQLDKSGLPSDRFFAERPEGSVSTLKIQRTQQEDSAVYLCASSGQMNTGELFFGEGSRLTVL.

CDR3 in DNA: TGTGCCAGCAGCCCTGGGTCAGGAGCTAACTATGGCTACACCTTC. Its translation: CASSPGSGANYGYTF. V gene TRBV7-2 combines with J gene TRBJ1-2; D not resolved. V gave up 5 bases and J gave up 0 bases, with 13 bases separating them. From germline, CDR1 is SGHTA and CDR2 FQGNSA. This CDR3 contains 15 residues.

This clone was recorded a few times. The chain is built from TRBV10-2 and TRBJ2-4; D possibly corresponds to TRBD1 (6 bases). This CDR3 has 11 residues. Germline-derived CDR1 and CDR2 are WSHSY and SAAADI. V was shortened by 8 bases and J by 6 bases, with 8 bases between the two germline ends. CDR3 protein: CASLQGNIQYF. DNA for the CDR3: TGCGCCAGCCTACAGGGAAACATTCAGTACTTC.

The J gene is TRBJ1-1, the V gene TRBV7-9; no definite D call. Germline V CDR1 and CDR2: SEHNR, FQNEAQ (reference sequence). Trimming shortened V by 4 bases and J by 0 bases, and 12 bases separated the two germline ends. The CDR3 is 15 amino acids. CDR3 protein: CASSSDGRLNTEAFF. The CDR3 DNA follows: TGTGCCAGCAGCTCAGACGGCAGATTGAACACTGAAGCTTTCTTT.

The table lists this clone with a count of one. The CDR3 nucleotides are TGTGCCAGCAGCTTGGTAGGGCGAGGGTACAATGAGCAGTTCTTC. Its protein product is CASSLVGRGYNEQFF. V is TRBV7-8 and J is TRBJ2-1, with D perhaps matching TRBD2 (5 bases). The CDR3 is 15 amino acids. The V gene lost 3 bases and the J gene lost 4 bases, with 13 bases spanning the gap. In germline, CDR1 is SGHVS, CDR2 FQNEAQ.

This chain connects TRBV11-2 to TRBJ1-3, with a tentative D call TRBD1 (5 bases). Looked up from germline, CDR1 is SGHAT and CDR2 is FQNNGV. CDR3 length: 18 amino acids. Trimming took 5 bases from V and 3 from J, leaving 23 bases between them. DNA for the CDR3: TGTGCCAGCAGCCCGCGGGTTTGGGGGTACGGAGTTGGAAACACCATATATTTT. Amino acid sequence: CASSPRVWGYGVGNTIYF.

The chain is built from TRBV11-1 and TRBJ1-1, with 7 nucleotides matching TRBD1. Germline V lookup: CDR1 SGHAT, CDR2 FQDESV (reference sequence). The ends lost 6 bases at V and 6 bases at J; junction bases unmatched: 10. This CDR3 has 14 residues. CDR3 coding DNA: TGTGCCAGCAGTTATATTACACAGGGGCCTGAAGCTTTCTTT. Its protein is CASSYITQGPEAFF.

The chain has TRBV5-6 and TRBJ1-2; D is ambiguous. Germline loops: CDR1 SGHDT, CDR2 YYEEEE. The CDR3 is made up of 14 amino acids. V was trimmed by 1 base and J by 5 bases, leaving 12 bases between them. The CDR3 reads CASSLSTLIYGYTF. Written as DNA, the CDR3 is TGTGCCAGCAGCTTGTCGACCCTCATATATGGCTACACCTTC.